Listed below are T cell receptor beta chains from one sample, sequenced in a study of T cell responses to AZD1222 COVID-19 vaccine. The protocol was immunoSEQ multiplex PCR, while the TCRdb copy is restricted to in-frame clones and leaves out a portion. The sample lists 150,000 to 200,000 clones, roughly 87% occurring once. Sequenced here: peripheral blood, sampled on day 0 of AZD1222 vaccination. All receptors derive from an adult in good health. Both conserved end residues are part of each CDR3. The D gene is left open where the match is weak. Part of the rows lack a size; the others show once, few, many or a class for expanded clones.

J,size,V,D,DNA,CDR3
TRBJ1-5,NA,TRBV21-1,NA,TGTGCCAGCATACTTGCCGGGTCCCGAGTTAAGAATAGCAATCAGCCCCAGCATTTT,CASILAGSRVKNSNQPQHF
TRBJ2-2,few,TRBV6-5,NA,TGTGCCAGCAGTCGGTGGAACACCGGGGAGCTGTTTTTT,CASSRWNTGELFF
TRBJ2-5,NA,TRBV2,TRBD2,TGTGCCAGCAGCTTCTCCGGGACTAGCGGGAGGGAGACCCAGTACTTC,CASSFSGTSGRETQYF
TRBJ1-6,NA,TRBV5-8,NA,TGTGCCAGCGACCAGGGGCCGGCCTGGGGTTCACCCCTCCACTTT,CASDQGPAWGSPLHF
TRBJ2-7,NA,TRBV21-1,NA,TGTGCCAGCAGCAAAGTCTGGTTCGGTTGCTCCTACGAGCAGTACTTC,CASSKVWFGCSYEQYF
TRBJ2-7,NA,TRBV4-1,TRBD2,TGCGCCAGCAGCCTGACTAGCGGAAGCTCCTACGAGCAGTACTTC,CASSLTSGSSYEQYF
TRBJ1-2,NA,TRBV10-1,NA,TGCGCCAGCAGTGAGTCTCAGGAGACCGCAGGGCATTCGGGATATGGCTACACCTTC,CASSESQETAGHSGYGYTF
TRBJ1-2,NA,TRBV30,NA,TGTGCCTGGAGTGGGGGGAGGGGGTTGGGCTACACCTTC,CAWSGGRGLGYTF
TRBJ1-1,few,TRBV28,NA,TGTGCCAGCAGTTACGTCAGGGTGGGGATGAACACTGAAGCTTTCTTT,CASSYVRVGMNTEAFF
TRBJ1-2,NA,TRBV6-5,TRBD1,TGTGCCAGCACAGAAACCGGGACAGGGACCGGCTACACCTTC,CASTETGTGTGYTF
TRBJ1-2,NA,TRBV7-9,NA,TGTGCCAGCAGCTTAGGCGGATATAGGGGCTACACCTTC,CASSLGGYRGYTF
TRBJ1-4,NA,TRBV2,NA,TGTGCCAGCAGTGAACGGGTAACTAATGAAAAACTGTTTTTT,CASSERVTNEKLFF
TRBJ1-5,NA,TRBV24-1,TRBD1,TGTGCCACGGGACAGACTAGCAATCAGCCCCAGCATTTT,CATGQTSNQPQHF
TRBJ2-3,NA,TRBV25-1,NA,TGTGCCAGCAGTGAACTAGGGGCAGATACGCAGTATTTT,CASSELGADTQYF